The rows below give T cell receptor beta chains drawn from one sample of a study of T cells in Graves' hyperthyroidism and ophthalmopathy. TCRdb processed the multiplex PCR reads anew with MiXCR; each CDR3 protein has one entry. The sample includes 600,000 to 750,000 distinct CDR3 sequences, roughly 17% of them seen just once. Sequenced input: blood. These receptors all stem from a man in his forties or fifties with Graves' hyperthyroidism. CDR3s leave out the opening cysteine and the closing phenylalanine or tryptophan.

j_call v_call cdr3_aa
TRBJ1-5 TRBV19 ASSINRGRGNQPQH
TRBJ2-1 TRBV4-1 ASSQPSGTYNEQF
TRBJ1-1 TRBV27 ASRVLGINSMNTEAF
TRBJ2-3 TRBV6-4 ASRYRSSSTDTQY
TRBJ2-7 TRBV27 ASSPLPGYGSYEQY
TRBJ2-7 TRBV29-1 SVVGDYEYEQY
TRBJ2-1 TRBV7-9 ALRGAGGYNEQF
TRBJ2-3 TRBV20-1 SAREPGRTDTQY
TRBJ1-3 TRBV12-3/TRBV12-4 ASSDLRDAGNTIY
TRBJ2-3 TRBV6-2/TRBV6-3 ASSYPNFDTQY
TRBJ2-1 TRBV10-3 AISESSGRDNEQF
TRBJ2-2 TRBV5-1 ASRRTGLTGELF
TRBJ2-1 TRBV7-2 ASSLGFFDEQF
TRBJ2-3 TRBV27 ASNSAGLPPYTQY
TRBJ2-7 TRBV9 ASFGYEQY
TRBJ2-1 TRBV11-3 ASSLDQTEQF
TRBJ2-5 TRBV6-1 ASIPRRGPRETQY
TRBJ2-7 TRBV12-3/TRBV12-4 ASSPPGVGEQY
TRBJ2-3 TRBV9 ASSPTGGASTDTQY
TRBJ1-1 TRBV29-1 SAPEFSDTEAF
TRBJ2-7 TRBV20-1 SARTSRSYEQY
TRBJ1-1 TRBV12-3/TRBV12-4 ASSLGTGVYEAF
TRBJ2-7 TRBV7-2 ASSFTSGGASYEQY
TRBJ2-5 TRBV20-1 SARAPVASVGETQY
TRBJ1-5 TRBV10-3 ASSYGAYQPQH
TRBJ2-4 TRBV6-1 ASSSHSHIQY
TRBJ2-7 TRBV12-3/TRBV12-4 ASSFPFGEQY
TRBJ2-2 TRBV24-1 ATSDLERNTGELF
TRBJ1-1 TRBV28 ASIQGGLDTEAF
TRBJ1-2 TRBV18 ASSPEGQNYGYT
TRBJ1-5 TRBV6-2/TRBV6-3 ASSYGGTGHQPQH
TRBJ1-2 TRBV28 ASSLSGYYGYT
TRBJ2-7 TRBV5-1 ASQLDRGSDEQY
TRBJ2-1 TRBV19 ASSIGRGLNNEQF
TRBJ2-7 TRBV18 ASSLGAPRYEQY
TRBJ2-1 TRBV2 ASSGLLSALSSYNEQF
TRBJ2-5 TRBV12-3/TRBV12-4 ASSLTYQETQY
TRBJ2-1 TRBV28 ASSEGQEAYNEQF
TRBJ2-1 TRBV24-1 ATSTSGQGYNEQF
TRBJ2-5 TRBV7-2 ASSLAKTQY
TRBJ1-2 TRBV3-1 ASSPRLGLSPVYT
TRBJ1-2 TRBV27 ASSSLGTGGPNYGYT
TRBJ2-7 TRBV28 ASSSYRQGYEQY
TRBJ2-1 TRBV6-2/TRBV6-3 ASSYYAEGRFYNEQF
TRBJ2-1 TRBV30 AWSAALNNEQF
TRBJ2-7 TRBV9 ASSAYPGTPYEQY
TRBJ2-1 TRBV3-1 ASSQRDRVNNEQF
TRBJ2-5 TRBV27 ASRPLGGGGQETQY
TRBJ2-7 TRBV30 AWSVNRGWEQY
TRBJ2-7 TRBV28 ASEGTDIYEQY